The next 25 T cell receptor beta chains were all read from a single sample in a study of Graves' ophthalmopathy and Graves' hyperthyroidism (dated by TCRdb to between 2018 and 2020). The instrument given in TCRdb is Illumina HiSeq 2000. For repertoire sequencing, TCR beta CDR3 regions were amplified from RNA transcripts. The first round was an RT-PCR using HTBI primers with the Qiagen OneStep RT-PCR kit, and this first round was followed by a second-round multiplex PCR, then size selection and purification. TCRdb itself trimmed the public reads at Q25 with fastp, ran MiXCR and retained productive beta chains. Every CDR3 protein is listed once, alongside the most common genes and DNA of its rows. A total of some 410,000 distinct CDR3 sequences appear in this sample, roughly 21% of them only once. The ten top clones hold 2.5% to 3.5% of the sample. Sequenced: peripheral blood. All receptors come from a woman younger than 30 with stable Graves' hyperthyroidism. Donor details come from another sample of the same person, matched by shared clones.

The sample holds many counts of this clonotype. At one end the junction does not follow the germline gene, possibly because of a read error. The chain uses TRBV7-9 and TRBJ2-4; unclear D gene. The CDR3 is 15 residues long. The germline V gene encodes CDR1 SEHNR and CDR2 FQNEAQ (reference sequence). The CDR3 region is CAGSLFLQSKNIQYF. CDR3 nucleotides: TGTGCCGGCAGCTTATTTTTACAGAGCAAAAACATTCAGTACTTC.

Ten or more counts support this clonotype. This sequence joins TRBV11-2 and TRBJ1-6; D might be TRBD1 (5 bases). The CDR3 is 15 residues long. Germline V gives CDR1 SGHAT, CDR2 FQNNGV. V dropped 3 bases and J dropped 2 bases, with 8 bases sitting between them. The CDR3, as DNA: TGTGCCAGCAGCTTGGGGGGTGCCTATAATTCACCCCTCCACTTT. This encodes CASSLGGAYNSPLHF. Filled out from reference TRBV11-2 and TRBJ1-6, the complete variable domain reads EAGVAQSPRYKIIEKRQSVAFWCNPISGHATLYWYQQILGQGPKLLIQFQNNGVVDDSQLPKDRFSAERLKGVDSTLKIQPAKLEDSAVYLCASSLGGAYNSPLHFGNGTRLTVT.

This clonotype was observed many times. The chain uses TRBV5-1 and TRBJ1-1; 8 positions agree with TRBD1. CDR3 size: 13 residues. Germline-derived CDR1 and CDR2 are SGHRS and YFSETQ. Trimming removed 3 bases from V and 5 bases from J; junction bases left unmatched: 3. CDR3 in DNA: TGCGCCAGCAGCTCAGGGGGCAAAACTGAAGCTTTCTTT. It encodes CASSSGGKTEAFF.

This clonotype was picked up many times. This chain connects TRBV19 to TRBJ2-2, with 8 bases aligning to TRBD1. Germline assignment: CDR1 LNHDA and CDR2 SQIVND (reference sequence). This CDR3 region has 14 residues. CDR3 bases: TGTGCTGTAAGCCAGGGGGCGATCGGCGGGGAGCTGTTTTTT. Encoded protein: CAVSQGAIGGELFF. Together with reference TRBV19 and TRBJ2-2, the CDR3 gives the full variable domain: DGGITQSPKYLFRKEGQNVTLSCEQNLNHDAMYWYRQDPGQGLRLIYYSQIVNDFQKGDIAEGYSVSREKKESFPLTVTSAQKNPTAFYLCAVSQGAIGGELFFGEGSRLTVL.

This clonotype was recorded only once. The chain uses TRBV11-1 and TRBJ1-2; TRBD1 matches at 9 bases. Germline V gene data show CDR1 as SGHAT and CDR2 as FQDESV (reference sequence). This CDR3 spans 15 amino acids. The ends lost 3 bases at V and 8 bases at J; junction bases unmatched: 10. The CDR3 DNA sequence: TGTGCCAGCAGCTTGAACGTAGGACAGGGGTACGGCTACACCTTC. This gives the protein CASSLNVGQGYGYTF.

The rearrangement links TRBV4-3 to TRBJ2-7; 10 bases match TRBD2. Per germline, CDR1 LGHNA and CDR2 YSLEER. V was pared by 1 base and J by 3 bases, with 3 bases of the junction left unmatched. The CDR3 is 15 amino acids. The CDR3 here is CASSQGWTSGYEQYF. The CDR3 region has the DNA TGCGCCAGCAGCCAAGGTTGGACTAGCGGCTACGAGCAGTACTTC.

In this sample, this clonotype turned up many times. This chain joins TRBV27 and TRBJ2-6; 7 positions match TRBD1. Germline CDR1 is MNHEY and CDR2 is SMNVEV (reference sequence). J lost 0 bases, V lost 6 bases, and 11 bases had no gene match. There are 18 residues in the CDR3. CDR3 residues: CASSFDRVRSSGANVLTF. The CDR3 nucleotides are TGTGCCAGCAGCTTCGACAGGGTGAGGAGCTCTGGGGCCAACGTCCTGACTTTC.

The sample holds many counts of this clonotype. At one end, the junction sequence differs from germline, possibly due to a read error. This chain joins TRBV6-1 and TRBJ2-4; 7 bases fit TRBD1. The CDR3 is 15 residues long. Germline assignment: CDR1 MNHNS and CDR2 SASEGT. The CDR3 DNA sequence: TGTGCCAGCAGCCGAGGACAGGAGAACCAAAACATTAAGTACTTC. Its protein is CASSRGQENQNIKYF.

In this sample, this clonotype turned up many times. The rearrangement joins TRBV7-2 to TRBJ1-1; D is perhaps TRBD1 (6 bases). Germline V CDR1 and CDR2: SGHTA, FQGNSA. With 4 bases removed from V and 4 bases from J, the gap between germline ends came to 16 bases. The CDR3 is 15 residues long. The DNA for the CDR3 is TGTGCCAGCAGCTCCTGGACAGTTATGGGCACTGAAGCTTTCTTT. Translating gives CASSSWTVMGTEAFF.

This clonotype was recorded many times. The V gene is TRBV11-2, the J gene TRBJ2-5; 10 bases line up with TRBD2. Germline loops: CDR1 SGHAT, CDR2 FQNNGV. Trimming took 5 bases from V and 9 from J; bases not matched to a gene: 12. The CDR3 covers 15 residues. CDR3 DNA sequence: TGTGCCAGCAGCGGAACTAGCGGGGCCGAACCAGCCCAGTACTTC. This sequence encodes CASSGTSGAEPAQYF. Variable domain in full (rest from reference TRBV11-2 and TRBJ2-5): EAGVAQSPRYKIIEKRQSVAFWCNPISGHATLYWYQQILGQGPKLLIQFQNNGVVDDSQLPKDRFSAERLKGVDSTLKIQPAKLEDSAVYLCASSGTSGAEPAQYFGPGTRLLVL.

The CDR3 DNA follows: TGTGCCTGGAGCGTGACAAATTATGGGGGGGAGACCCAGTACTTC. This sequence encodes CAWSVTNYGGETQYF. This chain links TRBV30 with TRBJ2-5; tentative D call: TRBD2 (6 bases). CDR1 and CDR2 from the germline V gene are GTSNPN and SVGIG (reference sequence). V was shortened by 3 bases and J by 5 bases, with 19 bases between the two germline ends. This CDR3 is built from 15 residues.

This clonotype has at least ten counts. The gene calls are TRBV25-1 and TRBJ2-7; tentative D call: TRBD1 (5 bases). Looked up from germline, CDR1 is MGHDK and CDR2 is SYGVNS. V gave up 7 bases and J gave up 2 bases, with 12 bases separating them. This CDR3 region has 13 residues. The CDR3 sequence is CASTKTETYEQYF. The DNA of the CDR3 is TGTGCCAGCACCAAGACAGAAACCTACGAGCAGTACTTC.

This clonotype has just a few counts. The V and J genes are TRBV6-2 or TRBV6-3 and TRBJ1-2, with D perhaps TRBD1 (5 bases). The CDR3 spans 14 residues. Between the trimmed V and J ends, which lost 0 bases and 9 bases, there was a span of 14 bases. Germline loops: CDR1 MNHEY, CDR2 SVGEGT. CDR3 nucleotide sequence: TGTGCCAGCAGTTACTCGGCAGGGATTAGTAGCTACACCTTC. Encoded protein: CASSYSAGISSYTF.

This rearrangement joins TRBV4-1 to TRBJ2-7; D might be TRBD1 (5 bases). This CDR3 region has 16 residues. Per germline, CDR1 MGHRA and CDR2 YSYEKL. The germline V and J ends were trimmed by 1 base and 0 bases, with 13 bases remaining between them. The DNA for the CDR3 is TGCGCCAGCAGCCAAGGTTCCAGGACAAGCTCCTACGAGCAGTACTTC. Translated: CASSQGSRTSSYEQYF.

The gene calls are TRBV4-1 and TRBJ2-2; maybe TRBD2 (6 bases). Germline CDR1 and CDR2: MGHRA and YSYEKL. The CDR3 is made up of 14 amino acids. The V end lost 3 bases, the J end lost 6 bases, and 11 bases lay between the germline ends. In DNA form, the CDR3 reads TGCGCCAGCAGCCACATAACTAGCTCCGGGGAGCTGTTTTTT. Encoded protein: CASSHITSSGELFF.

The CDR3 DNA sequence: TGTGCCAGCAGACCCATGGCCCTCGTGGGGGTGAGGACTGAAGCTTTCTTT. It translates to CASRPMALVGVRTEAFF. The genes are TRBV2 and TRBJ1-1; a weak D match, TRBD1 (5 bases). V gave up 6 bases and J gave up 5 bases, with 25 bases separating them. CDR3 size: 17 residues. CDR1 SNHLY and CDR2 FYNNEI come from the germline V gene.

This rearrangement joins TRBV6-2 or TRBV6-3 to TRBJ2-5; 9 bases fit TRBD1. Germline-derived CDR1 and CDR2 are MNHEY and SVGEGT. CDR3 length equals 15 residues. With 5 bases clipped from V and 5 bases from J, the junction kept 9 bases outside the gene matches. The CDR3 bases are TGTGCCAGCAGTACCCGGGACAGGGTGTTGGAGACCCAGTACTTC. Translated, it gives CASSTRDRVLETQYF.

The chain couples TRBV6-1 to TRBJ1-2; 9 nucleotides match TRBD1. V shed 6 bases and J 3 bases; nucleotides not matched to a gene: 8. The CDR3 sequence is 15 residues long. Germline assignment: CDR1 MNHNS and CDR2 SASEGT. CDR3 sequence (DNA): TGTGCCAGCAGGGGACAGGGTTCAGTCGACTATGGCTACACCTTC. Protein: CASRGQGSVDYGYTF.

This clonotype was seen repeatedly, ten times or more. The chain employs TRBV19 and TRBJ2-7; 7 positions agree with TRBD1. The V and J ends lost 8 bases and 2 bases, in that order; junction bases with no gene match: 6. CDR1 LNHDA and CDR2 SQIVND come from the germline V gene (reference sequence). The length of the CDR3 is 13 residues. Here the CDR3 DNA reads TGTGCCAGTGGGGACAGATTCCCCTACGAGCAGTACTTC. This codes for CASGDRFPYEQYF.

At least ten counts were recorded for this clonotype. The chain recombines TRBV11-1 with TRBJ1-1, with TRBD1 as a possible D gene (5 bases). In germline, CDR1 is SGHAT, CDR2 FQDESV (reference sequence). The CDR3 length is 15 residues. V dropped 5 bases and J dropped 1 base, with 14 bases sitting between them. The CDR3 loop reads CASSRETGENTEAFF. Here the CDR3 DNA reads TGTGCCAGCAGCAGAGAGACGGGGGAGAACACTGAAGCTTTCTTT.

This clonotype showed up many times. The chain joins TRBV13 to TRBJ2-2, with D hard to call. The V end lost 0 bases, the J end lost 9 bases, and 17 bases lay between the germline ends. The CDR3 has 16 residues. Germline V gene lookup returns CDR1 PRHDT and CDR2 FYEKMQ (reference sequence). The CDR3 is CASSLGAVPWPWELFF. In DNA, the CDR3 is TGTGCCAGCAGCTTAGGAGCCGTCCCCTGGCCGTGGGAGCTGTTTTTT.

This clonotype was seen ten or more times. A much bigger clone sits one base away, suggesting this may be a read error. The chain links TRBV6-2 or TRBV6-3 to TRBJ2-7; TRBD1 is a possible D gene (6 bases). V shed 0 bases and J shed 9 bases, with 12 bases lying between them. Looked up from germline, CDR1 is MNHEY and CDR2 is SVGEGT. The CDR3 sequence is 13 residues long. CDR3 sequence reads: CASSYSARGGQYF. For the CDR3, the DNA is TGTGCCAGCAGTTACTCAGCAAGAGGGGGGCAGTACTTC.

In this sample, this clonotype turned up many times. The chain employs TRBV7-2 and TRBJ1-1; tentative D call: TRBD1 (5 bases). The CDR3 has 12 amino acids. The germline V and J ends were trimmed by 1 base and 10 bases, with 10 bases remaining between them. Germline assignment: CDR1 SGHTA and CDR2 FQGNSA. The CDR3 coding sequence is TGTGCCAGCAGCTTAGACGGGGCGAGAGCTTTCTTT. Its translation is CASSLDGARAFF.

With respect to this clonotype: A much larger clone differs by one base, so this may be a read error. The chain has TRBV10-2 and TRBJ2-4; 13 bases are shared with TRBD2. The CDR3 contains 15 residues. CDR1 and CDR2 (germline): WSHSY, SAAADI. In nucleotides, the CDR3 is TGCGCCAGCAGAAGACAGGGACTAGCGGGATACATTAAGTACTTC. It specifies CASRRQGLAGYIKYF.

This chain links TRBV27 with TRBJ2-5; no firm D call. The CDR3 has 14 amino acids. Deletions cut 5 bases from V and 6 bases from J, with 16 bases between. CDR1 is MNHEY and CDR2 is SMNVEV in the germline V gene (reference sequence). This CDR3 reads CASSADFFMKTQYF. CDR3 in DNA: TGTGCCAGCAGTGCAGACTTCTTTATGAAGACCCAGTACTTC.